The 2 T cell receptor beta chains presented below share a single source sample, sequenced in a study of PD-L1 blockade in urothelial cancer. Assay used: immunoSEQ multiplex PCR; TCRdb lists only in-frame clones, some missing. The profile shows 15,000 to 20,000 clones, approximately 80% of them singletons. The time point denotes: peripheral blood 6 weeks after treatment start. The sample in question was PBMCs, obtained around atezolizumab (anti-PD-L1) treatment. The receptor set was obtained from a man aged 50 or older with urothelial cancer.

The chain employs TRBV5-1 and TRBJ1-1; the match to TRBD1 covers 7 bases. The CDR3 consists of 15 residues. The junction had 7 bases not matched to a gene; V was cut back by 4 bases and J by 1 base. CDR1 is SGHRS and CDR2 is YFSETQ in the germline V gene. CDR3 amino acids: CASSPRTGENTEAFF. For the CDR3, the DNA is TGCGCCAGCAGCCCGAGGACAGGAGAGAACACTGAAGCTTTCTTT.

This chain joins TRBV6-5 and TRBJ2-3; 11 bases are a match to TRBD2. Germline-derived CDR1 and CDR2 are MNHEY and SVGAGI. Trimming took 6 bases from V and 5 from J; bases not matched to a gene: 7. The CDR3 loop spans 15 amino acids. CDR3 in DNA: TGTGCCAGCAGATTAGCGGGGGGGCCAGTAGATACGCAGTATTTT. Encoded protein: CASRLAGGPVDTQYF.